Presented here are 3 T cell receptor beta chains from one specimen sequenced in a study of shared clonotypes between healthy human individuals (dated by TCRdb to the early 2020s). The library came from the immunoSEQ multiplex PCR assay. This immuneACCESS table, as held by TCRdb, lists in-frame sequences with V and J called but not all clones. Of the missing ones, under half trace to an unresolved V gene in checked studies; the others have no known cause. In this sample the table shows a few million clones, 80% to 95% of which occur a single time. The ten most abundant clones make up around 0.4% of the sample. The specimen was naive CD4+ T cells from PBMCs. What the cell subset or site label conveys for this sample: CD45RA+ positively selected. The receptor source for this set is a man younger than 35 in good health. Some clones in this sample may be carry-over from other donors' samples.

This chain connects TRBV2 to TRBJ1-4; TRBD1 might be the D (5 bases). Germline CDR1 and CDR2: SNHLY and FYNNEI. The CDR3 runs to 14 residues. V was cut by 7 bases and J by 5 bases, with 14 bases left in between. The CDR3 DNA is TGTGCCAGCATTAGGGGCAGTCTAAATGAAAAACTGTTTTTT. Translated, it gives CASIRGSLNEKLFF.

V and J are TRBV6-6 and TRBJ1-5, with TRBD1 identical over 7 bases. This CDR3 comprises 15 residues. The junction had 6 bases not matched to a gene; V was cut back by 6 bases and J by 1 base. CDR1 is MNHNY, CDR2 SVGAGI, per germline (reference sequence). The DNA of the CDR3 is TGTGCCAGCAGACGACAGGGTGGCAGCAATCAGCCCCAGCATTTT. This encodes CASRRQGGSNQPQHF.

The CDR3 sequence is CASSWDGSQGYGYTF. CDR3 coding DNA: TGCGCCAGCAGCTGGGATGGGTCCCAGGGCTATGGCTACACCTTC. This sequence joins TRBV5-1 and TRBJ1-2; perhaps TRBD1 as D (5 bases). The CDR3 has 15 amino acids. Per the germline V gene, CDR1 is SGHRS and CDR2 is YFSETQ. V was pared by 3 bases and J by 4 bases, with 16 bases between.